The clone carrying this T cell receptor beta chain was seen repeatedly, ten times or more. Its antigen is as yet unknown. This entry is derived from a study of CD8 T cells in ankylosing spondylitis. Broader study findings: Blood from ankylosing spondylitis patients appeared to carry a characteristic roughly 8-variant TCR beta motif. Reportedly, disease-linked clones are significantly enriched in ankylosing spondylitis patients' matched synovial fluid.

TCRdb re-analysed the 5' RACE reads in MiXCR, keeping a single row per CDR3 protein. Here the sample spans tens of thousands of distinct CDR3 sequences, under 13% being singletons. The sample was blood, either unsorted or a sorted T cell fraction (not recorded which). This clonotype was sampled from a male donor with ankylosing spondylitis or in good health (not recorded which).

As DNA, the CDR3 is TGTGCCAGCAGTTCGGGGGGGAGGATTAATGAAAAACTGTTTTTT. Amino acids: CASSSGGRINEKLFF. This chain connects TRBV12-3 or TRBV12-4 to TRBJ1-4; TRBD1 is a possible D gene (5 bases). Trimming cost V 4 bases and J 4 bases, with 13 bases left between them. There are 15 residues in the CDR3.